Each of the 32 T cell receptor beta chains below was sequenced from the same sample in a study of OX40 agonist ivuxolimab in advanced cancers. TCRdb's copy holds only in-frame clones and misses some; the assay was immunoSEQ multiplex PCR. The top ten hold roughly 3% of the sample, which has about 58,000 clones, around nine tenths seen once. The sample consisted of CD4+ or CD8+ T cells sorted from blood, taken in a trial of the OX40 agonist ivuxolimab. The receptors originated from an adult with an advanced solid tumor such as melanoma, head and neck, liver or kidney cancer.

This clone was observed once. The chain carries TRBV5-1 and TRBJ2-3, with 8 positions matching TRBD2. V dropped 0 bases and J dropped 6; count of bases not matched to a gene: 3. Germline CDR1 is SGHRS and CDR2 is YFSETQ. The CDR3 is 14 amino acids. CDR3 sequence: CASSLEAGADTQYF. The CDR3 DNA reads as TGCGCCAGCAGCTTGGAAGCGGGAGCGGATACGCAGTATTTT.

This chain connects TRBV19 to TRBJ2-3; D remains ambiguous. The germline V and J ends were trimmed by 4 bases and 2 bases, with 10 bases remaining between them. CDR1 and CDR2 from the germline V gene are LNHDA and SQIVND (reference sequence). The length of the CDR3 is 14 residues. CDR3 region: CASSTDPATDTQYF. CDR3 DNA: TGTGCCAGTAGTACGGACCCAGCCACAGATACGCAGTATTTT.

The chain links TRBV7-2 to TRBJ2-3, with 8 positions matching TRBD2. The germline V gene has CDR1 SGHTA and CDR2 FQGNSA. V was clipped by 5 bases and J by 9 bases; unmatched bases: 13. The CDR3 has 15 residues. The CDR3 protein is CASSITSGPRVTQYF. CDR3 nucleotides: TGTGCCAGCAGCATTACTAGCGGACCGAGGGTAACGCAGTATTTT.

The CDR3 is CAISESIGRDTQYF. Written as DNA, the CDR3 is TGTGCCATCAGTGAGTCGATCGGGAGAGATACGCAGTATTTT. The rearrangement uses TRBV10-3 and TRBJ2-3; D perhaps matches TRBD2 (6 bases). The CDR3 runs to 14 residues. Trimming removed 0 bases from V and 5 bases from J, with 9 bases in between. Germline values: CDR1 ENHRY, CDR2 SYGVKD.

The V and J genes are TRBV9 and TRBJ1-2; 8 bases align to TRBD1. Germline V lookup: CDR1 SGDLS, CDR2 YYNGEE. Trimming took 0 bases from V and 0 from J; bases not matched to a gene: 4. The CDR3 length is 16 residues. The CDR3 DNA is TGTGCCAGCAGCGTAGCTACGGGACAGGCTAACTATGGCTACACCTTC. Amino acid sequence: CASSVATGQANYGYTF.

CDR3 residues: CASKQGAIFEQFF. The CDR3, as DNA: TGTGCCAGCAAGCAGGGGGCCATTTTTGAGCAGTTCTTC. The rearrangement links TRBV2 to TRBJ2-1; TRBD1 matches 8 bases. V shed 7 bases and J 9 bases; nucleotides not matched to a gene: 8. The CDR3 has 13 residues. CDR1 and CDR2 (germline): SNHLY, FYNNEI.

The rearrangement joins TRBV30 to TRBJ2-2; D unresolved. Germline loops: CDR1 GTSNPN, CDR2 SVGIG (reference sequence). The V end was cut by 4 bases, the J end by 0 bases, with 3 bases between. The CDR3 sequence is 12 residues long. CDR3 in amino acids: CAWNSNTGELFF. The DNA of the CDR3 is TGTGCCTGGAATTCGAACACCGGGGAGCTGTTTTTT.

V is TRBV10-3 and J is TRBJ2-7, with D tentatively TRBD1 (6 bases). Germline V gene sequence: CDR1 ENHRY, CDR2 SYGVKD. CDR3 size: 14 residues. V lost 3 bases and J 2 bases, leaving 11 bases between the germline ends. This chain's CDR3 is CAISEQGTAYEQYF. DNA of the CDR3: TGTGCCATCAGTGAACAGGGTACCGCCTACGAGCAGTACTTC.

The V gene is TRBV10-3, the J gene TRBJ2-7; TRBD2 matches at 11 bases. J gave up 0 bases and V 3 bases, and 1 base lay outside the gene matches. The CDR3 loop spans 15 amino acids. The germline V gene has CDR1 ENHRY and CDR2 SYGVKD. For the CDR3, the DNA is TGTGCCATCAGTGAAGGACTAGCGGGCTCCTACGAGCAGTACTTC. Protein sequence: CAISEGLAGSYEQYF.

The V call is TRBV7-9, the J call TRBJ2-7; 7 nucleotides agree with TRBD1. The junction had 5 bases not matched to a gene; V was cut back by 1 base and J by 5 bases. The CDR3 extends over 14 amino acids. Germline assignment: CDR1 SEHNR and CDR2 FQNEAQ (reference sequence). The CDR3 spells CASSLVQGVHEQYF. CDR3 nucleotides: TGTGCCAGCAGCTTAGTTCAGGGGGTACACGAGCAGTACTTC.

The CDR3 spells CASSSLQGGLGNTIYF. Written as DNA, the CDR3 is TGTGCCAGCAGTTCCCTACAGGGGGGACTCGGAAACACCATATATTTT. The rearrangement uses TRBV28 and TRBJ1-3, with 8 bases that match TRBD1. The CDR3 sequence is 16 residues long. The V gene end was trimmed by 4 bases and the J gene end by 4 bases; junction bases not matched to a gene: 9. CDR1 is MDHEN, CDR2 SYDVKM, per germline. The full variable domain, completed using reference TRBV28 and TRBJ1-3, is DVKVTQSSRYLVKRTGEKVFLECVQDMDHENMFWYRQDPGLGLRLIYFSYDVKMKEKGDIPEGYSVSREKKERFSLILESASTNQTSMYLCASSSLQGGLGNTIYFGEGSWLTVV.

This rearrangement joins TRBV10-3 to TRBJ1-1; a weak D match, TRBD1 (6 bases). The CDR3 has 13 amino acids. Germline assignment: CDR1 ENHRY and CDR2 SYGVKD. V lost 7 bases and J lost 6, with 15 bases in between. The CDR3 sequence is CAITPGEAAEAFF. The DNA of the CDR3 is TGTGCCATCACGCCAGGGGAGGCGGCTGAAGCTTTCTTT.

The chain couples TRBV6-1 to TRBJ2-3; a weak D match, TRBD2 (7 bases). The CDR3 sequence is 15 residues long. Trimming removed 8 bases at V and 6 bases at J, with 21 bases between. Germline V CDR1 and CDR2: MNHNS, SASEGT. The CDR3 protein is CASFLWGGTKDTQYF. The DNA of the CDR3 is TGTGCCAGCTTCCTCTGGGGGGGCACAAAGGATACGCAGTATTTT.

This clone was recorded once. The rearrangement uses TRBV28 and TRBJ1-5, with D possibly being TRBD1 (6 bases). The V gene's germline CDR1 is MDHEN and CDR2 SYDVKM. Trimming pared 6 bases from V and 7 bases from J, leaving 19 bases between. This CDR3 region has 15 residues. The CDR3 DNA sequence: TGTGCCAGCAGGAGACAAGGGGGGCAGGGGCAGCCCCAGCATTTT. The encoded protein is CASRRQGGQGQPQHF.

The V and J genes are TRBV13 and TRBJ2-5, with 7 bases lining up with TRBD1. This CDR3 is 14 amino acids long. Trimming took 4 bases from V and 1 from J; bases not matched to a gene: 3. The germline gives CDR1 PRHDT, CDR2 FYEKMQ (reference sequence). CDR3 region: CASSYDRAQETQYF. In DNA, the CDR3 is TGTGCCAGCAGCTACGACAGGGCCCAAGAGACCCAGTACTTC.

The chain combines TRBV5-5 with TRBJ2-7; 7 bases are a match to TRBD2. The germline V gene encodes CDR1 SGHKS and CDR2 YYEKEE (reference sequence). The CDR3 contains 14 residues. The V gene end was trimmed by 4 bases and the J gene end by 5 bases; junction bases not matched to a gene: 9. The CDR3 here is CASSLVGGSDEQYF. The CDR3 region has the DNA TGTGCCAGCAGCCTAGTAGGCGGGAGCGACGAGCAGTACTTC.

The chain joins TRBV19 to TRBJ1-5; D is undetermined. CDR1 and CDR2 from the germline V gene are LNHDA and SQIVND (reference sequence). Deletions cut 7 bases from V and 2 bases from J, with 12 bases between. The CDR3 sequence is 14 residues long. This CDR3 reads CASTPAAGNQPQHF. The CDR3 bases are TGTGCCAGTACCCCGGCTGCAGGCAATCAGCCCCAGCATTTT.

This clone was recorded once. This chain joins TRBV11-2 and TRBJ1-1; D is uncertain. V gave up 2 bases and J gave up 4 bases, with 14 bases separating them. CDR1 and CDR2 from the germline V gene are SGHAT and FQNNGV. The CDR3 runs 15 residues. This CDR3 reads CASSLTRSGITEAFF. CDR3 bases: TGTGCCAGCAGCTTAACCCGGTCGGGGATCACTGAAGCTTTCTTT.

V usage is TRBV7-2 and J usage is TRBJ1-2; weak D call: TRBD1 (6 bases). The length of the CDR3 is 13 residues. In germline, CDR1 is SGHTA, CDR2 FQGNSA. The V and J ends lost 6 bases and 5 bases respectively, with 13 bases between them. CDR3 in amino acids: CASRSTGTYGYTF. The CDR3 DNA is TGTGCCAGCAGGTCCACAGGGACGTATGGCTACACCTTC.

The J gene is TRBJ1-1, the V gene TRBV28; no reliable D call. The ends were cut back, 8 bases at V and 4 bases at J, with 14 bases in the middle. This CDR3 region has 13 residues. CDR1 MDHEN and CDR2 SYDVKM come from the germline V gene. The CDR3 sequence is CASGMSVGTEAFF. In DNA form, the CDR3 reads TGTGCCAGCGGCATGAGCGTAGGCACTGAAGCTTTCTTT.

The chain joins TRBV5-6 to TRBJ1-1, with 12 positions matching TRBD1. The CDR3 is 14 amino acids. The germline V gene encodes CDR1 SGHDT and CDR2 YYEEEE. Trimming cost V 0 bases and J 7 bases; bases outside gene matches: 1. CDR3 in DNA: TGTGCCAGCAGCTTGGGGGACAGGGGGCTTGAAGCTTTCTTT. Encoded protein: CASSLGDRGLEAFF.

This chain joins TRBV11-2 and TRBJ2-7; D ambiguous. The V end was cut by 4 bases, the J end by 3 bases, with 7 bases between. CDR3 length: 12 residues. Per the germline V gene, CDR1 is SGHAT and CDR2 is FQNNGV. In DNA form, the CDR3 reads TGTGCCAGCAGCTCAAGTGGCTACGAGCAGTACTTC. Translation gives CASSSSGYEQYF.

This clone was seen once. The chain couples TRBV18 to TRBJ2-1; 9 positions agree with TRBD1. V shed 1 base, J shed 9 bases, and the junction held 7 bases outside the gene matches. The CDR3 is made up of 15 amino acids. Germline V gives CDR1 KGHSH, CDR2 LQKENI. In DNA, the CDR3 is TGTGCCAGCTCACCACAAAGACAGGGGGATGGTGAGCAGTTCTTC. This sequence encodes CASSPQRQGDGEQFF.

The CDR3 sequence: CASSLGVSGMTDTQYF. The CDR3 nucleotides are TGCGCCAGCAGCCTCGGCGTTAGCGGGATGACAGATACGCAGTATTTT. V is TRBV5-1 and J is TRBJ2-3, with 8 bases matching TRBD2. V gave up 4 bases and J gave up 3 bases; unmatched junction bases: 10. The CDR3 runs to 16 residues. Germline V gene data show CDR1 as SGHRS and CDR2 as YFSETQ.

The V gene is TRBV30, the J gene TRBJ1-2; D possibly corresponds to TRBD1 (6 bases). Trimming removed 5 bases from V and 5 bases from J, with 15 bases in between. This CDR3 spans 13 amino acids. Looked up from germline, CDR1 is GTSNPN and CDR2 is SVGIG (reference sequence). CDR3 loop: CAWSRGTAYGYTF. The CDR3 nucleotides are TGTGCCTGGTCAAGGGGGACGGCATATGGCTACACCTTC. The full variable domain, rest sourced from reference TRBV30 and TRBJ1-2, is SQTIHQWPATLVQPVGSPLSLECTVEGTSNPNLYWYRQAAGRGLQLLFYSVGIGQISSEVPQNLSASRPQDRQFILSSKKLLLSDSGFYLCAWSRGTAYGYTFGSGTRLTVV.

The chain's CDR3 is CASQLAGVDNEQFF. The DNA for the CDR3 is TGTGCCAGCCAACTAGCGGGAGTGGACAATGAGCAGTTCTTC. The chain links TRBV5-4 to TRBJ2-1; 11 bases are a match to TRBD2. In germline, CDR1 is SGHNT, CDR2 YYREEE (reference sequence). With V trimmed by 7 bases and J by 5 bases, 5 bases remained unmatched. This CDR3 has 14 amino acids.

This clone was found once. V usage is TRBV7-9 and J usage is TRBJ2-7; 11 bases fit TRBD2. V shed 5 bases, J shed 2 bases, and the junction held 5 bases outside the gene matches. Per the germline V gene, CDR1 is SEHNR and CDR2 is FQNEAQ (reference sequence). The CDR3 covers 15 residues. CDR3 sequence reads: CASSPRLAGPYEQYF. In nucleotides, the CDR3 is TGTGCCAGCAGCCCCCGACTAGCGGGACCCTACGAGCAGTACTTC.

This chain joins TRBV4-1 and TRBJ2-7; 7 positions match TRBD1. Germline values: CDR1 MGHRA, CDR2 YSYEKL. CDR3 length equals 15 residues. V shed 2 bases, J shed 2 bases, and the junction held 6 bases outside the gene matches. CDR3 DNA: TGCGCCAGCAGCCAAAGAGGGGGCAGCGCCTACGAGCAGTACTTC. Its protein is CASSQRGGSAYEQYF.

The DNA of the CDR3 is TGTGCCAGCAGCTTTCTAGGTCTCCGGGGGACCCAGTACTTC. As protein: CASSFLGLRGTQYF. The gene calls are TRBV5-8 and TRBJ2-5, with D possibly TRBD2 on 5 matching bases. Germline CDR1 is SGHTS and CDR2 is YDEGEE. The CDR3 sequence is 14 residues long. The germline V and J ends were trimmed by 2 bases and 7 bases, with 15 bases remaining between them.

This chain connects TRBV6-5 to TRBJ2-7; no clear D gene. Trimming left V 0 bases short and J 8 bases short, with 11 bases between. Per the germline V gene, CDR1 is MNHEY and CDR2 is SVGAGI. The CDR3 consists of 13 residues. DNA for the CDR3: TGTGCCAGCAGTTACTCGGTGGAATATCAGCAGTACTTC. It specifies CASSYSVEYQQYF.

This chain connects TRBV6-4 to TRBJ2-1; D may be TRBD1 (5 bases). Germline loops: CDR1 MRHNA, CDR2 SNTAGT. Trimming shortened V by 6 bases and J by 0 bases, and 12 bases separated the two germline ends. CDR3 length: 15 amino acids. In DNA form, the CDR3 reads TGTGCCAGCAGCATATACAGGAGCTCCTACAATGAGCAGTTCTTC. As protein: CASSIYRSSYNEQFF.

The chain combines TRBV6-1 with TRBJ1-4; D perhaps matches TRBD1 (5 bases). Trimming shortened V by 2 bases and J by 10 bases, and 14 bases separated the two germline ends. The CDR3 has 14 residues. Germline loops: CDR1 MNHNS, CDR2 SASEGT. CDR3: CASSEQFPGGKLFF. DNA of the CDR3: TGTGCCAGCAGTGAACAATTCCCTGGGGGAAAACTGTTTTTT.